The 28 T cell receptor beta chains listed next were all sequenced from one sample in a study of blood T cells in healthy people across ages. Together with a sample-barcoded 5' primer, a J-beta primer mix was included in a second PCR lasting roughly 6 to 12 cycles. TCRdb redid the calling of the 5' RACE reads with MiXCR, one entry per CDR3 protein. Here the sample spans around 1,700,000 distinct CDR3 sequences, 28% being singletons. Sequencing input: blood. Receptors originate from a young woman in good health.

DNA of the CDR3: TGTGCCAGTAGAACTAAGACAGCAAACACTGAAGCTTTCTTT. Its protein product is CASRTKTANTEAFF. The chain recombines TRBV19 with TRBJ1-1; D may be TRBD1 (5 bases). The germline V and J ends were trimmed by 6 bases and 2 bases, with 13 bases remaining between them. This CDR3 has 14 residues. Germline V gene data show CDR1 as LNHDA and CDR2 as SQIVND (reference sequence).

The chain employs TRBV30 and TRBJ2-7, with 7 bases identical to TRBD1. The CDR3 loop spans 14 amino acids. V lost 2 bases to trimming and J lost 2 bases; unmatched junction nucleotides: 6. Germline lookup yields CDR1 GTSNPN and CDR2 SVGIG (reference sequence). The CDR3 coding sequence is TGTGCCTGGAGTCCGGGACAGCTAACCTACGAGCAGTACTTC. Protein sequence: CAWSPGQLTYEQYF.

In its sample, this clonotype was seen many times. This sequence joins TRBV7-9 and TRBJ2-1; 7 nucleotides line up with TRBD2. The J segment lost 2 bases and the V segment lost 5 bases, leaving 6 bases of the junction unmatched. Germline-derived CDR1 and CDR2 are SEHNR and FQNEAQ (reference sequence). The CDR3 loop spans 15 amino acids. CDR3 DNA: TGTGCCAGCAGCGGTAGCGGGCCCGCCTACAATGAGCAGTTCTTC. Its translation is CASSGSGPAYNEQFF.

This clonotype was recorded a few times. The gene calls are TRBV24-1 and TRBJ2-1; 10 bases agree with TRBD1. Germline loops: CDR1 KGHDR, CDR2 SFDVKD. CDR3 size: 15 residues. The V and J ends lost 4 bases and 8 bases, in that order; junction bases with no gene match: 7. The CDR3 sequence is CATSESGTGEHEQFF. CDR3 coding DNA: TGTGCCACCAGTGAGTCCGGGACAGGGGAACATGAGCAGTTCTTC.

In this sample, this clonotype turned up many times. The chain recombines TRBV20-1 with TRBJ2-5; perhaps D is TRBD1 or TRBD2 (7 bases each). CDR1 and CDR2 from the germline V gene are DFQATT and SNEGSKA (reference sequence). The V and J ends lost 0 bases and 3 bases respectively, with 17 bases between them. The CDR3 is 16 amino acids. CDR3 DNA sequence: TGCAGTGCTAGAGAAGTGGGAGGGGGCTTTGAAGAGACCCAGTACTTC. Its protein is CSAREVGGGFEETQYF.

The rearrangement uses TRBV20-1 and TRBJ1-2; 8 bases match TRBD1. Germline V gene lookup returns CDR1 DFQATT and CDR2 SNEGSKA (reference sequence). V lost 4 bases and J lost 4; bases outside the gene matches: 5. The CDR3 length is 13 residues. The DNA of the CDR3 is TGCAGTGCTACACAGGGGGAGGGCTATGGCTACACCTTC. Residues: CSATQGEGYGYTF.

This clonotype was detected only a few times. The rearrangement links TRBV2 to TRBJ1-5; D ambiguous. The CDR3 extends over 15 amino acids. The germline V gene has CDR1 SNHLY and CDR2 FYNNEI. V was pared by 7 bases and J by 2 bases, with 15 bases between. The CDR3 DNA reads TGTGCCAGCACGAGCGAGGGCGGCGGCAATCAGCCCCAGCATTTT. This codes for CASTSEGGGNQPQHF.

The rearrangement joins TRBV11-2 to TRBJ1-1; no reliable D call. The germline CDR1 and CDR2 sequences are SGHAT and FQNNGV. This CDR3 has 14 amino acids. Deletions cut 3 bases from V and 1 base from J, with 9 bases between. The CDR3 DNA reads TGTGCCAGCAGCTTCGGCAGACAGAACACTGAAGCTTTCTTT. It encodes CASSFGRQNTEAFF.

The rearrangement uses TRBV7-2 and TRBJ1-3; TRBD1 agrees at 7 bases. CDR3 length: 16 residues. The J segment lost 2 bases and the V segment lost 1 base, leaving 5 bases of the junction unmatched. The V gene's germline CDR1 is SGHTA and CDR2 FQGNSA. CDR3 in amino acids: CASSLVGQGAGNTIYF. In DNA form, the CDR3 reads TGTGCCAGCAGCTTAGTAGGCCAGGGGGCTGGAAACACCATATATTTT.

A note on this clonotype: This may stem from a read error, because a much larger clone lies one nucleotide away. This chain links TRBV9 with TRBJ2-1, with D possibly called TRBD1 or TRBD2 (5 bases each). CDR3 length: 13 amino acids. The V gene's germline CDR1 is SGDLS and CDR2 YYNGEE. In DNA, the CDR3 is TGTGTCAGCAACCGGGACGGCTACAATGAGCAGTTCTTC. It codes for CVSNRDGYNEQFF.

This rearrangement joins TRBV24-1 to TRBJ2-5; 12 positions match TRBD2. J was trimmed by 11 bases and V by 7 bases; bases with no gene match: 13. This CDR3 contains 15 residues. Germline V gives CDR1 KGHDR, CDR2 SFDVKD. CDR3 sequence: CATRAGTSGWNEQYF. The CDR3 DNA reads as TGTGCCACCAGAGCCGGGACTAGCGGGTGGAATGAGCAGTACTTC.

This clonotype turned up a few times. The CDR3 loop reads CASSPEEHEQFF. CDR3 in DNA: TGTGCCAGCAGCCCGGAAGAACATGAGCAGTTCTTC. V is TRBV7-9 and J is TRBJ2-1, with D unresolved. The length of the CDR3 is 12 residues. V shed 5 bases and J shed 8 bases, with 10 bases lying between them. Germline CDR1 SEHNR, CDR2 FQNEAQ (reference sequence).

This clonotype was seen a few times. A junction end diverges from the germline sequence, so it may reflect a read error. The rearrangement joins TRBV11-2 to TRBJ2-7; D is perhaps TRBD1 (6 bases). The length of the CDR3 is 14 residues. In germline, CDR1 is SGHAT, CDR2 FQNNGV. The CDR3 spells CASSRGDTLEERYF. The CDR3 DNA reads as TGTGCCAGCAGCCGTGGGGACACCCTTGAGGAGCGGTACTTC.

V usage is TRBV12-3 or TRBV12-4 and J usage is TRBJ1-2; D is ambiguous. The CDR3 has 15 residues. V lost 0 bases and J lost 4, with 12 bases in between. The CDR3 sequence is CASSLALESSYGYTF. The CDR3 DNA sequence: TGTGCCAGCAGTTTAGCGCTGGAGTCAAGCTATGGCTACACCTTC.

With regard to this clonotype: A read error may be the cause here, since a much bigger clone is one base away. This sequence joins TRBV6-5 and TRBJ2-5, with 7 positions matching TRBD1. The CDR3 sequence is 12 residues long. Germline assignment: CDR1 MNHEY and CDR2 SVGAGI. Losses at the gene ends were 10 bases for V and 1 base for J; bases not matched to a gene: 3. The CDR3 bases are TGTGCCACGACAGGGTGCCAAGAGACCCAGTACTTC. Protein sequence: CATTGCQETQYF.

The J gene is TRBJ2-3, the V gene TRBV20-1; 9 bases align to TRBD1. J was trimmed by 2 bases and V by 2 bases; bases with no gene match: 5. CDR3 length equals 15 residues. Germline CDR1 reads DFQATT; CDR2 reads SNEGSKA (reference sequence). In DNA form, the CDR3 reads TGCAGTGCTAGAAGGGACAGGGTCGACACAGATACGCAGTATTTT. Protein sequence: CSARRDRVDTDTQYF.

This clonotype was observed a few times. The genes are TRBV3-1 and TRBJ2-5; 8 positions agree with TRBD2. Germline CDR1 is LGHDT and CDR2 is YNNKEL (reference sequence). There are 16 residues in the CDR3. With 4 bases clipped from V and 5 bases from J, the junction kept 12 bases outside the gene matches. CDR3 coding DNA: TGTGCCAGCAGCCCTTTGAGTAGCGGGGAGGGGGAGACCCAGTACTTC. The encoded protein is CASSPLSSGEGETQYF.

V and J are TRBV9 and TRBJ1-2; TRBD1 matches at 7 bases. Germline V CDR1 and CDR2: SGDLS, YYNGEE. J gave up 8 bases and V 0 bases, and 7 bases lay outside the gene matches. The CDR3 length is 14 residues. As DNA, the CDR3 is TGTGCCAGCAGCGTAGGAGGGGGCATCAGCGGCTACACCTTC. It encodes CASSVGGGISGYTF.

The chain is built from TRBV5-5 and TRBJ2-5; the match to TRBD2 covers 10 bases. V gave up 1 base and J gave up 0 bases; unmatched junction bases: 9. Germline V gives CDR1 SGHKS, CDR2 YYEKEE (reference sequence). CDR3 length equals 18 residues. CDR3 residues: CASSLRLAGARYQETQYF. CDR3 in DNA: TGTGCCAGCAGCTTGCGGCTAGCGGGGGCCCGGTACCAAGAGACCCAGTACTTC.

This clonotype turned up a few times. The gene calls are TRBV12-3 or TRBV12-4 and TRBJ1-1; 7 bases agree with TRBD1. The CDR3 extends over 19 amino acids. V trimming: 4 bases; J trimming: 1 base; junction bases outside the gene matches: 18. The CDR3 nucleotides read TGTGCCAGCAGTTGGGGGGACAGACCCCCTGTGGGCCCGAACACTGAAGCTTTCTTT. This gives the protein CASSWGDRPPVGPNTEAFF.

V is TRBV28 and J is TRBJ1-6, with TRBD1 identical over 7 bases. The junction had 11 bases not matched to a gene; V was cut back by 7 bases and J by 8 bases. This CDR3 is built from 15 residues. Germline CDR1 and CDR2: MDHEN and SYDVKM. CDR3 nucleotides: TGTGCCAGCACAAGGGATAGGGGGCAGTATTCACCCCTCCACTTT. Protein: CASTRDRGQYSPLHF.

The J gene is TRBJ1-2, the V gene TRBV3-1; D is undetermined. CDR3 size: 13 residues. V was clipped by 1 base and J by 4 bases, with 7 bases between them. The germline V gene has CDR1 LGHDT and CDR2 YNNKEL (reference sequence). The CDR3 DNA follows: TGTGCCAGCAGCCAAGGACTGGTCTATGGCTACACCTTC. Protein: CASSQGLVYGYTF.

This clonotype has at least ten counts. V and J are TRBV6-6 and TRBJ2-7, with D perhaps TRBD2 (6 bases). V was trimmed by 6 bases and J by 5 bases, leaving 17 bases between them. CDR3 length equals 14 residues. Germline V gene sequence: CDR1 MNHNY, CDR2 SVGAGI (reference sequence). CDR3 loop: CASSKEGLKNEQYF. CDR3 sequence (DNA): TGTGCCAGCAGCAAGGAGGGCCTAAAAAACGAGCAGTACTTC.

As concerns this clonotype: Just one base apart from a much larger clone, this may be a read error. CDR3 amino acids: CASSLAGQRTQYF. CDR3 bases: TGTGCCAGCAGCTTAGCGGGACAGCGAACACAGTACTTC. The chain joins TRBV13 to TRBJ2-4, with 7 positions matching TRBD1. This CDR3 has 13 amino acids. Germline V CDR1 and CDR2: PRHDT, FYEKMQ (reference sequence). Trimming cost V 1 base and J 13 bases; bases outside gene matches: 7.

This clonotype was observed a handful of times. The chain couples TRBV12-3 or TRBV12-4 to TRBJ1-5, with unresolved D. With 2 bases removed from V and 4 bases from J, the gap between germline ends came to 6 bases. CDR3 size: 13 residues. CDR3 sequence: CASSLYKNQPQHF. As DNA, the CDR3 is TGTGCCAGCAGTTTATATAAAAATCAGCCCCAGCATTTT.

This clonotype occurred a few times. The V gene is TRBV2, the J gene TRBJ1-6; D unresolved. The length of the CDR3 is 14 residues. Germline V CDR1 and CDR2: SNHLY, FYNNEI. The ends were cut back, 3 bases at V and 8 bases at J, with 11 bases in the middle. This chain's CDR3 is CASSDEGIDSPLHF. The CDR3 region has the DNA TGTGCCAGCAGTGACGAGGGTATCGATTCACCCCTCCACTTT.

This clonotype was seen a few times. This rearrangement joins TRBV11-2 to TRBJ2-1, with 7 bases that match TRBD2. The CDR3 totals 15 residues. J was trimmed by 5 bases and V by 0 bases; bases with no gene match: 4. CDR1 is SGHAT, CDR2 FQNNGV, per germline. The CDR3 sequence: CASSLEWGGNNEQFF. CDR3 DNA sequence: TGTGCCAGCAGCTTAGAATGGGGGGGGAACAATGAGCAGTTCTTC.

Notes on this clonotype: It may be a read error: a sequence one base away is much more abundant. The rearrangement joins TRBV29-1 to TRBJ2-5, with TRBD2 as a possible D gene (5 bases). This CDR3 has 12 amino acids. The V and J ends lost 4 bases and 3 bases respectively, with 9 bases between them. Germline-derived CDR1 and CDR2 are SQVTM and ANQGSEA. CDR3 DNA sequence: TGCAGCGTTGCGGCCGGGAAAGAGACCCAGTACTTC. Translation: CSVAAGKETQYF.